This T cell receptor beta chain was sequenced during a study of graft-versus-host responses after intestinal transplantation. Background on the study: Multivisceral, liver-intestinal, or isolated intestinal grafts went to recipients. Anti-thymocyte globulin induction, then tacrolimus and steroids for two to four years, went to all recipients.

CDR3 length: 12 amino acids. The V end lost 0 bases, the J end lost 9 bases, and 6 bases lay between the germline ends. CDR1 and CDR2 from the germline V gene are MNHEY and SMNVEV (reference sequence). Sequenced by immunoSEQ multiplex PCR; TCRdb stores in-frame clones only, minus some. This sample has more than 12,000 clones; around 96% occur once, and the top ten carry more than 0.7%. The source was PBMCs, collected 9 days after transplant. The clonotype comes from a human patient who received an intestinal transplant, so some T cells may come from the graft donor. The chain couples TRBV27 to TRBJ2-1; no firm D call. The CDR3 sequence is CASSLSWGEQFF. The CDR3 DNA is TGTGCCAGCAGTTTATCGTGGGGTGAGCAGTTCTTC.